The 3 T cell receptor beta chains reported below all come from one sample, sequenced in a study of human T cells and chemical hapten exposure (dated by TCRdb to the early 2020s). The library was built by means of RACE. TCRdb records NextSeq 500 as the sequencer. TCRdb applied fastp at Q25 and MiXCR to the public reads, then kept only in-frame beta chains. One record per CDR3 amino acid sequence lists the most common genes and DNA. The sample table records 50,000 to 70,000 distinct CDR3 sequences; more than 9% of these occur just once. The ten most abundant clones make up 8% to 10% of the sample. Per the publication, the time point label means: pre-sensitization, week 0. This specimen's treatment or condition label, per the study, means: therapeutic diphenylcyclopropenone sensitization with weekly scalp DPC. The material was whole blood, obtained in connection with sensitization to the hapten diphenylcyclopropenone (DPC). These receptors were taken from a man aged 40-50 years with alopecia areata. Some clones in this sample may be carry-over from other donors' samples.

This sequence joins TRBV7-9 and TRBJ2-7; TRBD1 matches 7 bases. The CDR3 length is 15 residues. V gave up 1 base and J gave up 5 bases; unmatched junction bases: 8. Per the germline V gene, CDR1 is SEHNR and CDR2 is FQNEAQ (reference sequence). The CDR3 region is CASSLVVGQENEQYF. For the CDR3, the DNA is TGTGCCAGCAGCTTAGTAGTCGGACAGGAGAACGAGCAGTACTTC.

This clonotype showed up just a few times. The gene calls are TRBV18 and TRBJ1-1; D is undetermined. Trimming removed 4 bases at V and 1 base at J, with 16 bases between. Germline V CDR1 and CDR2: KGHSH, LQKENI. CDR3 length: 16 amino acids. The CDR3 sequence: CASSQIQAQPNTEAFF. The DNA for the CDR3 is TGTGCCAGCTCACAGATACAAGCACAGCCGAACACTGAAGCTTTCTTT.

There are many counts of this clonotype. The chain joins TRBV20-1 to TRBJ2-7; D is undetermined. V lost 5 bases and J lost 2, with 13 bases in between. The CDR3 runs to 13 residues. From germline, CDR1 is DFQATT and CDR2 SNEGSKA (reference sequence). The CDR3 coding sequence is TGCAGTGCTCCAGATGACGGTACCTACGAGCAGTACTTC. Encoded protein: CSAPDDGTYEQYF.